This T cell receptor beta chain emerged from a study of blood T cell repertoires in COVID-19. Study at large: The origin of the acute and convalescent COVID-19 samples was the United States, Italy and Spain.

The participants were between about 18 and 90 years old and came from about two dozen US areas. Measured with immunoSEQ multiplex PCR; TCRdb has only the in-frame clones, and not every one. The sample has about 310,000 clones; 87% are singletons. The CDR3 sequence is 15 residues long. V was clipped by 6 bases and J by 4 bases, with 18 bases between them. Germline V gene data show CDR1 as MDHEN and CDR2 as SYDVKM. The sequence was obtained from a woman aged 18-35 years who had recovered from COVID-19. The material sequenced was PBMCs or T cells enriched from blood (not recorded which). The chain combines TRBV28 with TRBJ1-1; possibly TRBD1 for D (5 bases). In DNA form, the CDR3 reads TGTGCCAGCAGGGAGTCGGGAGGGGCCGGCACTGAAGCTTTCTTT. It is translated as CASRESGGAGTEAFF.